The text below deals with one T cell receptor beta chain. These data come from a study of blood T cell repertoires in COVID-19. On the study more broadly: Spain, Italy and the United States supplied samples that represented acute and convalescent COVID-19. In each case, the material was cDNA or gDNA derived from T cells, B-cell-depleted T cells, or PBMCs.

Per the original data handling: Using reference gene primer amplification, nucleated cell counts were estimated. TCRdb's copy holds only in-frame clones and misses some; the assay was immunoSEQ multiplex PCR. V, J and clone size reflect that table, while D and trimming were determined from the DNA. The sample has approximately 130,000 clones; roughly 82% are singletons. The germline gives CDR1 SGHNT, CDR2 YYREEE (reference sequence). This CDR3 is built from 13 residues. Trimming took 2 bases from V and 6 from J, leaving 10 bases between them. The chain employs TRBV5-4 and TRBJ2-3; perhaps TRBD1 as D (6 bases). The TCR was taken from a human donor in a cohort sampled during active COVID-19. Sequencing was performed on peripheral blood. Written as DNA, the CDR3 is TGTGCCAGCAGCTTACAGGGAGCCGATACGCAGTATTTT. Translated, it gives CASSLQGADTQYF. Combining the CDR3 with reference TRBV5-4 and TRBJ2-3 gives the whole variable domain ETGVTQSPTHLIKTRGQQVTLRCSSQSGHNTVSWYQQALGQGPQFIFQYYREEENGRGNFPPRFSGLQFPNYSSELNVNALELDDSALYLCASSLQGADTQYFGPGTRLTVL.